This T cell receptor (beta chain) was identified in a study of high-grade serous ovarian cancer treatment subgroups. Across the whole study: Samples averaged approximately 15,000 reads and about 7,500 unique TCR beta rearrangements. Study conclusions and caveats: Only CDR3 was analyzed; CDR1 and CDR2 were not. Spatial context was lost because tumors were sequenced in bulk.

Concerning this clone itself: Antigen: not known.

The CDR3 sequence is 15 residues long. Germline V gene sequence: CDR1 SGHDN, CDR2 FVKESK. V dropped 5 bases and J dropped 0 bases, with 13 bases sitting between them. Tumor tissue was taken before any definitive surgery or chemotherapy was given. Some clones are missing from TCRdb's copy, which holds only in-frame ones; the method was immunoSEQ multiplex PCR. Altogether approximately 40,000 clones are present, around three quarters being singletons, with the ten largest covering around 3.3%. Sequencing used tumor tissue. This sequence joins TRBV14 and TRBJ1-1; D not resolved. The receptor was derived from a human donor with high-grade serous ovarian cancer. CDR3 nucleotide sequence: TGTGCCAGCAGCGTAACAAATGACTTGAACACTGAAGCTTTCTTT. Translation: CASSVTNDLNTEAFF. The full variable domain, rest sourced from reference TRBV14 and TRBJ1-1, is EAGVTQFPSHSVIEKGQTVTLRCDPISGHDNLYWYRRVMGKEIKFLLHFVKESKQDESGMPNNRFLAERTGGTYSTLKVQPAELEDSGVYFCASSVTNDLNTEAFFGQGTRLTVV.